The 23 T cell receptor beta chains below come from one sample, sequenced in a study of blood T cell repertoires in COVID-19. Profiling relied on immunoSEQ multiplex PCR, and the TCRdb table lists in-frame clones only, not all of them. The table includes some 120,000 clones, roughly 87% detected once. Sequences were obtained from PBMCs or T cells enriched from blood (not recorded which). The receptors come from a man in his thirties or forties who had recovered from COVID-19.

The chain is built from TRBV6-5 and TRBJ1-2; weak D call: TRBD1 (5 bases). Germline loops: CDR1 MNHEY, CDR2 SVGAGI. This CDR3 region has 13 residues. V lost 2 bases, J lost 4 bases, and 8 bases lay in between. CDR3 sequence reads: CASSYAGPYGYTF. DNA for the CDR3: TGTGCCAGCAGTTACGCGGGGCCCTATGGCTACACCTTC.

The chain recombines TRBV19 with TRBJ2-1, with a tentative D call TRBD2 (5 bases). The germline V and J ends were trimmed by 6 bases and 8 bases, with 14 bases remaining between them. The CDR3 is made up of 13 amino acids. Germline V gene lookup returns CDR1 LNHDA and CDR2 SQIVND (reference sequence). The CDR3 is CASSTATRDEQFF. CDR3 bases: TGTGCCAGTAGCACGGCCACTAGAGATGAGCAGTTCTTC.

This clone was seen just once. CDR3: CASSPPASGGYNEQFF. In DNA form, the CDR3 reads TGTGCCAGTAGTCCCCCAGCTAGCGGGGGTTACAATGAGCAGTTCTTC. The chain employs TRBV19 and TRBJ2-1, with 10 bases lining up with TRBD2. The CDR3 totals 16 residues. From germline, CDR1 is LNHDA and CDR2 SQIVND (reference sequence). The trim removed 5 bases at V and 4 bases at J, leaving 8 bases unmatched.

The rearrangement joins TRBV5-1 to TRBJ2-2; 9 bases align to TRBD1. V was pared by 2 bases and J by 6 bases, with 8 bases of the junction left unmatched. Looked up from germline, CDR1 is SGHRS and CDR2 is YFSETQ. The CDR3 length is 16 residues. In DNA form, the CDR3 reads TGCGCCAGCAGCTTTTCTGGACAGGGGTACGCCGGGGAGCTGTTTTTT. As protein: CASSFSGQGYAGELFF.

This clone was counted at least ten times. The J gene is TRBJ2-1, the V gene TRBV18; no clear D. The V gene lost 1 base and the J gene lost 4 bases, with 11 bases spanning the gap. CDR1 and CDR2 (germline): KGHSH, LQKENI. CDR3 size: 15 residues. The DNA for the CDR3 is TGTGCCAGCTCACCACTGGAGCCGAGATACAATGAGCAGTTCTTC. Translating it yields CASSPLEPRYNEQFF.

This clone showed up just a few times. The chain carries TRBV7-9 and TRBJ1-2, with TRBD1 identical over 8 bases. The CDR3 spans 14 residues. The ends lost 2 bases at V and 4 bases at J; junction bases unmatched: 3. Germline CDR1 SEHNR, CDR2 FQNEAQ (reference sequence). CDR3 DNA sequence: TGTGCCAGCAGCTTACAGGGGGCGACCTATGGCTACACCTTC. It yields the protein CASSLQGATYGYTF.

The chain links TRBV30 to TRBJ2-1, with TRBD1 identical over 8 bases. V dropped 0 bases and J dropped 0; count of bases not matched to a gene: 4. Germline CDR1 reads GTSNPN; CDR2 reads SVGIG (reference sequence). The CDR3 covers 16 residues. The CDR3 DNA reads as TGTGCCTGGAGTGTTCTAACAGGGGGCTCCTACAATGAGCAGTTCTTC. This translates into CAWSVLTGGSYNEQFF.

The CDR3 sequence is CASSLRGDTEAFF. CDR3 DNA sequence: TGTGCCAGCAGCCTTCGGGGAGACACTGAAGCTTTCTTT. The rearrangement uses TRBV7-9 and TRBJ1-1, with no clear D. CDR3 length equals 13 residues. V lost 5 bases, J lost 3 bases, and 10 bases lay in between. Per the germline V gene, CDR1 is SEHNR and CDR2 is FQNEAQ (reference sequence).

This clone was observed a single time. This chain joins TRBV6-5 and TRBJ2-1, with 14 bases matching TRBD2. The V gene's germline CDR1 is MNHEY and CDR2 SVGAGI. After removal of 6 bases from V and 10 bases from J, the junction contained 8 bases not matched to a gene. The CDR3 runs 15 residues. CDR3 sequence reads: CASRRGTSGSDEQFF. In DNA, the CDR3 is TGTGCCAGCAGACGAGGGACTAGCGGGAGTGACGAGCAGTTCTTC.

This sequence joins TRBV10-1 and TRBJ2-1; 11 bases are shared with TRBD2. Trimming at V came to 8 bases and at J to 5 bases, leaving 2 bases not matched to a gene. Per the germline V gene, CDR1 is WNHNN and CDR2 is SYGVQD (reference sequence). The CDR3 runs 13 residues. CDR3 sequence: CASASGGNNEQFF. In DNA, the CDR3 is TGCGCCAGCGCTAGCGGGGGGAACAATGAGCAGTTCTTC.

The genes are TRBV7-9 and TRBJ2-7, with 7 bases aligning to TRBD2. CDR1 is SEHNR and CDR2 is FQNEAQ in the germline V gene (reference sequence). This CDR3 is 12 amino acids long. V lost 4 bases and J lost 4; bases outside the gene matches: 1. CDR3 in DNA: TGTGCCAGCAGCTCGGGACTATACGAGCAGTACTTC. It is translated as CASSSGLYEQYF.

This chain connects TRBV29-1 to TRBJ2-3, with D unclear. Germline V gives CDR1 SQVTM, CDR2 ANQGSEA. The V and J ends lost 0 bases and 5 bases respectively, with 12 bases between them. The CDR3 has 14 amino acids. The CDR3 DNA reads TGCAGCGTTGAAGATCTCCCCTCACTAGATACGCAGTATTTT. Residues: CSVEDLPSLDTQYF.

The chain employs TRBV5-4 and TRBJ1-2; 12 bases line up with TRBD1. Trimming cost V 4 bases and J 3 bases; bases outside gene matches: 7. Germline V gives CDR1 SGHNT, CDR2 YYREEE (reference sequence). The CDR3 has 16 residues. CDR3 sequence: CASSHSRDRGHYGYTF. As DNA, the CDR3 is TGTGCCAGCAGCCATAGCCGGGACAGGGGGCACTATGGCTACACCTTC.

The chain links TRBV4-1 to TRBJ1-2, with a weak D call TRBD1 (6 bases). Germline V gene sequence: CDR1 MGHRA, CDR2 YSYEKL. This CDR3 has 17 residues. V lost 1 base to trimming and J lost 6 bases, with 21 bases between them. CDR3 nucleotide sequence: TGCGCCAGCAGCCAAGTTAGGGGGGGCGCGGTGTCACATGGCTACACCTTC. This gives the protein CASSQVRGGAVSHGYTF.

The rearrangement joins TRBV4-1 to TRBJ1-1; possibly TRBD1 for D (6 bases). The CDR3 has 14 amino acids. The germline V gene has CDR1 MGHRA and CDR2 YSYEKL. Trimming removed 2 bases from V and 8 bases from J, with 15 bases in between. CDR3 sequence (DNA): TGCGCCAGCAGCCAAATATCAGGGGCCCAAGAAGCTTTCTTT. It encodes CASSQISGAQEAFF.

This chain connects TRBV5-4 to TRBJ2-5; TRBD1 matches 8 bases. V was pared by 0 bases and J by 4 bases, with 8 bases of the junction left unmatched. This CDR3 region has 16 residues. Germline V CDR1 and CDR2: SGHNT, YYREEE (reference sequence). CDR3 nucleotides: TGTGCCAGCAGCTTGGCCCGAGACAGGGGAACAGAGACCCAGTACTTC. This encodes CASSLARDRGTETQYF.

This clone was recorded once. The chain has TRBV25-1 and TRBJ2-2; 8 nucleotides agree with TRBD1. V trimming: 6 bases; J trimming: 1 base; junction bases outside the gene matches: 7. Germline CDR1 reads MGHDK; CDR2 reads SYGVNS. CDR3 length: 16 residues. The CDR3 loop is CASRPPGQENTGELFF. CDR3 DNA: TGTGCCAGCAGACCCCCGGGACAGGAGAACACCGGGGAGCTGTTTTTT.

V usage is TRBV21-1 and J usage is TRBJ2-7; the table's D call TRBD1 went unverified against the DNA. TRBV21-1 is a pseudogene. The CDR3 spans 14 residues. CDR3 DNA sequence: TGTGCCAGCTCCGGGACAGGGGGCAACTACGAGCAGTACGTC. Translating it yields CASSGTGGNYEQYV.

V gene TRBV4-1 combines with J gene TRBJ2-1; 8 nucleotides align to TRBD1. Germline CDR1 reads MGHRA; CDR2 reads YSYEKL. This CDR3 has 16 amino acids. The V gene end was trimmed by 4 bases and the J gene end by 6 bases; junction bases not matched to a gene: 11. This CDR3 is CASSRQGAQTGNEQFF. The CDR3 nucleotides are TGCGCCAGCAGCCGCCAGGGGGCACAGACAGGCAATGAGCAGTTCTTC.

The rearrangement joins TRBV5-1 to TRBJ2-7; 10 bases match TRBD1. Germline lookup yields CDR1 SGHRS and CDR2 YFSETQ. J lost 0 bases, V lost 7 bases, and 7 bases had no gene match. The CDR3 covers 15 residues. The CDR3 region has the DNA TGCGCCAGCGGGTCAGGGACAGGGGCCTCCTACGAGCAGTACTTC. It yields the protein CASGSGTGASYEQYF.

In this sample, this clone turned up a few times. The chain is built from TRBV6-5 and TRBJ2-5; 8 nucleotides match TRBD1. The V and J ends lost 6 bases and 4 bases, in that order; junction bases with no gene match: 10. This CDR3 is built from 15 residues. The germline gives CDR1 MNHEY, CDR2 SVGAGI. The CDR3 is CASSLGQESGETQYF. CDR3 coding DNA: TGTGCCAGCAGCCTGGGACAGGAGAGTGGAGAGACCCAGTACTTC.

The CDR3 region is CASSYSGQHYGYTF. The CDR3 bases are TGTGCCAGCAGTTACTCGGGACAGCATTATGGCTACACCTTC. J is TRBJ1-2 and V is TRBV6-5, with 7 bases that match TRBD1. The trim removed 0 bases at V and 5 bases at J, leaving 3 bases unmatched. Germline CDR1 MNHEY, CDR2 SVGAGI. This CDR3 region has 14 residues.

This chain joins TRBV29-1 and TRBJ2-5, with D possibly TRBD1 on 7 matching bases. Germline loops: CDR1 SQVTM, CDR2 ANQGSEA. The V and J ends lost 4 bases and 4 bases respectively, with 13 bases between them. The CDR3 contains 13 residues. The CDR3 DNA follows: TGCAGCGTTGGGCAGGGGGGTCGAGAGACCCAGTACTTC. Its translation: CSVGQGGRETQYF.